The 21 T cell receptor beta chains given below trace back to one sample, sequenced in a study of blood T cells in healthy people across ages. Together with a sample-barcoded 5' primer, a J-beta primer mix was included in a second PCR lasting roughly 6 to 12 cycles. TCRdb reprocessed the 5' RACE reads with MiXCR, giving one entry per CDR3 protein. This repertoire shows some 370,000 distinct CDR3 sequences, 50% to 60% found once; its top ten account for over 40%. Sequenced sample: blood. The source is a man between 60 and 75 years old in good health.

The table lists this clonotype with a count of one. The rearrangement links TRBV7-9 to TRBJ2-7; 9 positions match TRBD1. Trimming took 5 bases from V and 6 from J; bases not matched to a gene: 14. CDR1 and CDR2 (germline): SEHNR, FQNEAQ (reference sequence). The CDR3 runs to 16 residues. CDR3 bases: TGTGCCAGCAGCGGAGGACAGGGGTTACTCTTCGTCGAGCAGTACTTC. This codes for CASSGGQGLLFVEQYF.

This clonotype was counted ten times or more. A read error may explain this, as a much larger clone is one base away. V usage is TRBV7-9 and J usage is TRBJ2-1; 11 nucleotides align to TRBD2. The J call may be in error: the DNA end matches TRBJ2-7 better. The CDR3 is 17 residues long. Germline-derived CDR1 and CDR2 are SEHNR and FQNEAQ (reference sequence). The chain's CDR3 is CASSPSRLAGTYNEQYF. The CDR3 DNA reads TGTGCCAGCAGCCCATCTAGACTAGCGGGGACCTACAATGAGCAGTACTTC.

This rearrangement joins TRBV6-5 to TRBJ2-5, with 11 bases fitting TRBD2. Germline V gene data show CDR1 as MNHEY and CDR2 as SVGAGI. There are 16 residues in the CDR3. Trimming removed 3 bases from V and 11 bases from J; junction bases left unmatched: 14. In DNA, the CDR3 is TGTGCCAGCAGTTATCGGGGTCGCGGACTAGCGGGTGAGCAGTACTTC. This encodes CASSYRGRGLAGEQYF.

Points on this clonotype: Sequence at one end of the junction differs from germline and may be a read error. The gene calls are TRBV7-2 and TRBJ2-7; D is uncertain. The J call may be faulty, since TRBJ2-5 better matches the DNA end. The CDR3 spans 13 residues. Looked up from germline, CDR1 is SGHTA and CDR2 is FQGNSA. CDR3 sequence reads: CASSLSPQGTQYF. CDR3 in DNA: TGTGCCAGCAGCTTATCCCCTCAAGGGACCCAGTACTTC.

The rearrangement joins TRBV5-1 to TRBJ2-5; weak D call: TRBD2 (6 bases). The germline gives CDR1 SGHRS, CDR2 YFSETQ. The CDR3 is made up of 14 amino acids. Trimming pared 4 bases from V and 5 bases from J, leaving 15 bases between. The CDR3: CASSPGGLRETQYF. The CDR3 DNA sequence: TGCGCCAGCAGCCCCGGGGGTCTGCGGGAGACCCAGTACTTC.

The J gene is TRBJ1-1, the V gene TRBV5-1; the D gene is possibly TRBD1 (6 bases). CDR1 is SGHRS and CDR2 is YFSETQ in the germline V gene. The V and J ends lost 1 base and 0 bases respectively, with 10 bases between them. The CDR3 runs to 15 residues. The CDR3 here is CASSLSGGLNTEAFF. The CDR3 DNA is TGCGCCAGCAGCTTGAGCGGGGGGCTGAACACTGAAGCTTTCTTT.

On this clonotype itself: One end of the junction varies from germline; a read error may be responsible. V usage is TRBV20-1 and J usage is TRBJ2-3; D might be TRBD2 (6 bases). The CDR3 runs to 13 residues. Looked up from germline, CDR1 is DFQATT and CDR2 is SNEGSKA (reference sequence). The CDR3 loop reads CSAIGSALDAQYF. CDR3 nucleotides: TGCAGTGCAATCGGGAGTGCCCTAGATGCGCAGTATTTT.

There are many counts of this clonotype. Written as DNA, the CDR3 is TGCAGCGTTATAGGGGGTACGTACGAGCAGTACTTC. Translation: CSVIGGTYEQYF. The rearrangement links TRBV29-1 to TRBJ2-7; possible D gene TRBD1, 6 bases. Trimming removed 5 bases at V and 4 bases at J, with 12 bases between. From germline, CDR1 is SQVTM and CDR2 ANQGSEA. This CDR3 has 12 residues.

The chain has TRBV18 and TRBJ1-2; D call uncertain. The length of the CDR3 is 14 residues. The V gene lost 1 base and the J gene lost 1 base, with 7 bases spanning the gap. The germline V gene encodes CDR1 KGHSH and CDR2 LQKENI. For the CDR3, the DNA is TGTGCCAGCTCACCACTCACAAGTAACTATGGCTACACCTTC. It translates to CASSPLTSNYGYTF.

Concerning this clonotype itself: One junction end disagrees with the germline gene, perhaps due to a read error. The rearrangement links TRBV10-3 to TRBJ2-3; D is possibly TRBD2 (8 bases). Germline V gene data show CDR1 as ENHRY and CDR2 as SYGVKD. The CDR3 length is 21 residues. The CDR3 protein is CAVSTRTGAGTSLGSTDTQYF. In DNA, the CDR3 is TGTGCCGTCAGTACCCGGACAGGAGCCGGGACTAGTTTGGGGAGCACAGATACGCAGTATTTT.

The genes are TRBV10-3 and TRBJ1-1; 11 nucleotides match TRBD1. Trimming cost V 8 bases and J 3 bases; bases outside gene matches: 2. The CDR3 totals 13 residues. Germline CDR1 is ENHRY and CDR2 is SYGVKD. CDR3 sequence reads: CAIGTGGYTEAFF. The DNA for the CDR3 is TGTGCCATCGGGACAGGGGGTTACACTGAAGCTTTCTTT.

About this clonotype itself: The junction departs from the called germline gene at one end, perhaps through a read error. V and J are TRBV27 and TRBJ2-7; D may be TRBD1 (5 bases). This CDR3 is built from 13 residues. The V gene's germline CDR1 is MNHEY and CDR2 SMNVEV (reference sequence). The CDR3 DNA is TGTGCTAGCAGGGCAGGCCTCTCCTACGAGCAGTACTTC. Its protein is CASRAGLSYEQYF.

The chain joins TRBV28 to TRBJ2-7; 8 bases are a match to TRBD2. With V trimmed by 4 bases and J by 5 bases, 7 bases remained unmatched. The CDR3 covers 14 residues. Germline V gene data show CDR1 as MDHEN and CDR2 as SYDVKM. The CDR3 loop is CASSSPGGPHEQYF. The CDR3 nucleotides are TGTGCCAGCAGTTCCCCGGGGGGGCCCCACGAGCAGTACTTC.

This rearrangement joins TRBV20-1 to TRBJ1-2; unclear D gene. Trimming left V 0 bases short and J 6 bases short, with 14 bases between. The CDR3 runs to 14 residues. CDR1 and CDR2 from the germline V gene are DFQATT and SNEGSKA (reference sequence). CDR3 nucleotides: TGCAGTGCTAGAGAAGCGGGGTTACTGCATGGCTACACCTTC. Translated: CSAREAGLLHGYTF.

This clonotype appeared many times. The chain combines TRBV3-1 with TRBJ2-7, with 10 bases fitting TRBD1. CDR1 LGHDT and CDR2 YNNKEL come from the germline V gene (reference sequence). This CDR3 region has 14 residues. The V gene end was trimmed by 4 bases and the J gene end by 1 base; junction bases not matched to a gene: 1. CDR3 sequence (DNA): TGTGCCAGCAGCCGGGGACAGGGGTCCTACGAGCAGTACTTC. This translates into CASSRGQGSYEQYF.

Worth noting for this clonotype: A much more abundant neighbour one base away suggests this may be a read error. J is TRBJ2-3 and V is TRBV6-2 or TRBV6-3; perhaps TRBD1 as D (5 bases). Germline V gives CDR1 MNHEY, CDR2 SVGEGT. Trimming stripped 5 bases from V and 8 bases from J, with 14 bases between. The CDR3 runs 13 residues. The CDR3: CASSDTEGATQYF. The DNA of the CDR3 is TGTGCCAGCAGTGACACTGAAGGGGCTACGCAGTATTTT.

J is TRBJ2-2 and V is TRBV9; tentative D call: TRBD1 (6 bases). CDR1 and CDR2 (germline): SGDLS, YYNGEE. The CDR3 has 15 amino acids. V lost 0 bases and J 0 bases, leaving 6 bases between the germline ends. The CDR3 is CASSVGTANTGELFF. Here the CDR3 DNA reads TGTGCCAGCAGCGTAGGGACAGCGAACACCGGGGAGCTGTTTTTT.

This clonotype was counted a few times. V usage is TRBV29-1 and J usage is TRBJ2-1; possible D gene TRBD2, 5 bases. Germline values: CDR1 SQVTM, CDR2 ANQGSEA. The V gene lost 3 bases and the J gene lost 9 bases, with 18 bases spanning the gap. The CDR3 extends over 14 amino acids. The CDR3 nucleotides are TGCAGCGTTGACGAGGGATTGGATACCCCTGAGCAGTTCTTC. Protein: CSVDEGLDTPEQFF.

The chain recombines TRBV29-1 with TRBJ2-7; D is possibly TRBD2 (6 bases). This CDR3 is 17 amino acids long. CDR1 is SQVTM, CDR2 ANQGSEA, per germline. Trimming cost V 3 bases and J 4 bases, with 25 bases left between them. CDR3 in DNA: TGCAGCGTTGACTTAAGGCAGGGCTATACCCTAGCGTACGAGCAGTACTTC. Translated: CSVDLRQGYTLAYEQYF.

This clonotype was picked up a small number of times. This chain joins TRBV5-8 and TRBJ2-3; D unresolved. The germline V and J ends were trimmed by 0 bases and 6 bases, with 17 bases remaining between them. The CDR3 runs to 16 residues. Germline V gives CDR1 SGHTS, CDR2 YDEGEE. CDR3 loop: CASSLGPRGGRDTQYF. The CDR3 DNA is TGTGCCAGCAGCTTGGGGCCGAGAGGCGGCCGGGATACGCAGTATTTT.

The V and J genes are TRBV11-1 and TRBJ2-4, with 10 bases identical to TRBD2. J gave up 0 bases and V 5 bases, and 10 bases lay outside the gene matches. This CDR3 is 18 amino acids long. The germline gives CDR1 SGHAT, CDR2 FQDESV (reference sequence). The CDR3 protein is CASSRGTSGAVAKNIQYF. The CDR3 region has the DNA TGTGCCAGCAGCCGCGGCACTAGCGGGGCCGTAGCCAAAAACATTCAGTACTTC.